This TCR beta chain was retrieved from a study of blood T cell repertoires in COVID-19. Study summary: COVID-19 samples collected from the United States, Italy and Spain covered acute and convalescent phases.

Germline CDR1 MNHNS, CDR2 SASEGT. This CDR3 spans 16 amino acids. V lost 3 bases to trimming and J lost 6 bases, with 18 bases between them. The authors' processing: Counts of nucleated cells, estimated from reference gene primer amplification, were obtained. This table comes from immunoSEQ multiplex PCR, and its TCRdb copy is limited to in-frame clones, with some not included. The V and J calls and the clone size are those of that table, but D and trimming were determined from the DNA. Altogether about 220,000 clones are present, more than 70% being singletons, with the ten largest covering approximately 4%.

Sequencing was carried out using peripheral blood. The chain carries TRBV6-1 and TRBJ2-1; D might be TRBD1 (6 bases). The clonotype was recovered from a woman of 80 years or more with acute or convalescent COVID-19. The CDR3 sequence is CASSDPTGSSFNEQFF. The CDR3, as DNA: TGTGCCAGCAGTGATCCAACAGGGTCAAGTTTCAATGAGCAGTTCTTC.